These T cell receptor beta chains were read from a single sample in a study of CD8 T cells in Susac syndrome. TCRdb independently ran MiXCR on the immunoSEQ multiplex PCR reads; one entry per CDR3 protein. This sample has about 170,000 distinct CDR3 sequences, with 85% to 95% found just once. The sequenced material came from CD4+ T cells from PBMCs. These receptors originate from a human donor with multiple sclerosis. Both conserved end residues are part of each CDR3. Fields, in order: V gene, J gene, D gene, clone size, CDR3 protein, CDR3 DNA. The D gene is left open where the match is weak. Clone size appears in some rows only: once, few, many, or a class for an expanded clone.

TRBV3-1	TRBJ1-1	-	-	CASSTPGTDKAFF	TGTGCCAGCAGTACACCCGGGACGGATAAAGCTTTCTTT
TRBV7-2	TRBJ2-3	TRBD2	-	CASSLVAGAGDTQYF	TGTGCCAGCAGCTTAGTGGCGGGAGCAGGAGATACGCAGTATTTT
TRBV6-1	TRBJ1-1	-	-	CASSEARSRPNTEAFF	TGTGCCAGCAGTGAAGCCCGTAGCAGGCCGAACACTGAAGCTTTCTTT
TRBV10-3	TRBJ2-4	-	-	CAISESTAGKNIQYF	TGTGCCATCAGTGAGTCGACGGCCGGTAAAAACATTCAGTACTTC
TRBV20-1	TRBJ2-2	-	-	CSARDFGQGYTGELFF	TGCAGTGCTAGAGATTTCGGGCAGGGATACACCGGGGAGCTGTTTTTT
TRBV5-1	TRBJ2-1	-	-	CASTPGSENEQFF	TGCGCCAGCACCCCGGGTTCAGAGAATGAGCAGTTCTTC
TRBV7-9	TRBJ2-3	TRBD2	-	CASSLSGASSGQDTQYF	TGTGCCAGCAGCTTAAGCGGGGCTAGCTCGGGCCAAGATACGCAGTATTTT
TRBV10-2	TRBJ2-7	TRBD1	-	CASSGGTGNSYEQYF	TGCGCCAGCAGTGGGGGGACAGGCAATTCCTACGAGCAGTACTTC
TRBV5-1	TRBJ2-7	TRBD1	-	CASSPTGGSMYEQYF	TGCGCCAGCAGCCCCACAGGGGGCTCCATGTACGAGCAGTACTTC
TRBV2	TRBJ2-5	-	-	CASMKGGQETQYF	TGTGCCAGCATGAAGGGCGGCCAAGAGACCCAGTACTTC
TRBV7-8	TRBJ1-2	-	-	CASSLARESGYTF	TGTGCCAGCAGCTTAGCGAGGGAATCTGGCTACACCTTC
TRBV2	TRBJ1-1	-	-	CASTFYEGGNTEAFF	TGTGCCAGCACGTTCTATGAGGGGGGGAACACTGAAGCTTTCTTT
TRBV20-1	TRBJ2-1	-	-	CSARDRKGTGLVGEQFF	TGCAGTGCTAGAGATCGGAAGGGTACCGGCCTAGTGGGTGAGCAGTTCTTC
TRBV2	TRBJ1-1	TRBD1	-	CASSEAGTGGEAFF	TGTGCCAGCAGTGAAGCCGGGACAGGTGGTGAAGCTTTCTTT
TRBV9	TRBJ2-2	-	-	CASSVLSGELFF	TGTGCCAGCAGCGTACTCTCCGGGGAGCTGTTTTTT
TRBV23-1	TRBJ2-7	-	-	CASSPPPGRNEQYF	TGCGCCAGCAGTCCCCCCCCGGGCCGGAACGAGCAGTACTTC
TRBV29-1	TRBJ2-1	-	once	CSVERYGAKQGEQFF	TGCAGCGTTGAGAGATACGGTGCCAAACAGGGTGAGCAGTTCTTC
TRBV6-1	TRBJ1-5	TRBD1	-	CASIKGAGSNQPQHF	TGTGCCAGCATTAAGGGGGCAGGGAGCAATCAGCCCCAGCATTTT
TRBV7-2	TRBJ2-3	-	-	CASSFAGSDTQYF	TGTGCCAGCAGCTTCGCAGGATCAGATACGCAGTATTTT
TRBV14	TRBJ2-5	-	-	CASRPRGSGDQETQYF	TGTGCCAGCAGGCCAAGGGGCAGTGGAGATCAAGAGACCCAGTACTTC
TRBV23-1	TRBJ2-3	-	-	CASSPGSKGTDTQYF	TGCGCCAGCAGTCCCGGATCGAAAGGCACAGATACGCAGTATTTT
TRBV18	TRBJ1-4	-	few	CASSPGQEKLFF	TGTGCCAGCTCACCGGGCCAGGAAAAACTGTTTTTT
TRBV4-1	TRBJ2-1	-	few	CASSQDYRQFF	TGCGCCAGCAGCCAAGACTACCGGCAGTTCTTC
TRBV6-6	TRBJ1-2	TRBD1	once	CASRTGQDYGYTF	TGTGCCAGCAGGACTGGACAGGACTATGGCTACACCTTC
TRBV9	TRBJ1-5	-	-	CASSVGEGRDQPQHF	TGTGCCAGCAGCGTGGGGGAGGGCAGGGATCAGCCCCAGCATTTT
TRBV6-2/TRBV6-3	TRBJ2-7	TRBD2	-	CASVRSGAVEQYF	TGTGCCAGCGTTCGAAGCGGGGCAGTGGAGCAGTACTTC
TRBV20-1	TRBJ2-7	TRBD1	-	CSASPPQGASYEQYF	TGCAGTGCCTCACCCCCACAGGGGGCCTCCTACGAGCAGTACTTC
TRBV12-3/TRBV12-4	TRBJ2-1	TRBD2	-	CASSPPWTSHCEQFF	TGTGCCAGCAGTCCCCCATGGACTAGCCATTGTGAGCAGTTCTTC
TRBV28	TRBJ2-1	-	-	CASSSGSRNEQFF	TGTGCCAGCAGTTCAGGGTCCCGCAATGAGCAGTTCTTC
TRBV15	TRBJ2-1	-	-	CATSRLNNEQFF	TGTGCCACCAGCAGACTCAACAATGAGCAGTTCTTC
TRBV5-6	TRBJ1-1	-	-	CASSTQPRMNTEAFF	TGTGCCAGCAGCACCCAGCCCAGGATGAACACTGAAGCTTTCTTT
TRBV7-6	TRBJ2-3	-	-	CASSSTSGSISTDTQYF	TGTGCCAGCAGCTCTACCTCTGGCAGTATTAGCACAGATACGCAGTATTTT
TRBV20-1	TRBJ2-1	-	-	CSARSGGGGVYEQFF	TGCAGTGCTAGATCCGGGGGCGGAGGGGTGTATGAGCAGTTCTTC
TRBV6-2/TRBV6-3	TRBJ2-5	-	once	CASIEQGRETQYF	TGTGCCAGCATCGAACAGGGACGGGAGACCCAGTACTTC
TRBV4-1	TRBJ2-5	TRBD1	-	CASSQAGRGIGTQYF	TGCGCCAGCAGCCAAGCCGGCAGGGGGATCGGGACCCAGTACTTC
TRBV5-4	TRBJ1-2	-	-	CASSGGGGPNYGYTF	TGTGCCAGCAGCGGGGGCGGGGGCCCTAACTATGGCTACACCTTC
TRBV6-1	TRBJ2-7	-	-	CASSAGPSPYEQYF	TGTGCCAGCAGCGCCGGACCTTCCCCCTACGAGCAGTACTTC
TRBV6-2/TRBV6-3	TRBJ2-7	-	-	CASSYLQDIRYEQYF	TGTGCCAGCAGTTACCTGCAGGACATTCGGTATGAGCAGTACTTC
TRBV9	TRBJ2-1	-	-	CASSVGGSVYNEQFF	TGTGCCAGCAGCGTAGGTGGTAGCGTCTACAATGAGCAGTTCTTC
TRBV28	TRBJ2-1	-	-	CASSSTGSSYNEQFF	TGTGCCAGCAGTTCGACAGGTAGCTCCTACAATGAGCAGTTCTTC
TRBV28	TRBJ2-7	-	-	CASTTQGAYEQYF	TGTGCCAGCACCACCCAGGGCGCCTACGAGCAGTACTTC
TRBV2	TRBJ1-1	-	-	CASKVNTEAFF	TGTGCCAGCAAAGTGAACACTGAAGCTTTCTTT
TRBV7-8	TRBJ2-1	TRBD2	-	CASSLDGTSAPKFF	TGTGCCAGCAGCTTAGACGGGACTAGCGCTCCCAAGTTCTTC
TRBV30	TRBJ1-6	-	-	CAWSGGSPLHF	TGTGCCTGGAGTGGGGGCTCACCCCTCCACTTT
TRBV5-4	TRBJ1-3	-	few	CASSTQGSGNTIYF	TGTGCCAGCAGCACTCAGGGCTCTGGAAACACCATATATTTT
TRBV20-1	TRBJ2-5	TRBD2	-	CSAPQLAGEETQYF	TGCAGTGCTCCACAACTAGCGGGAGAAGAGACCCAGTACTTC
TRBV6-6	TRBJ2-5	-	once	CASSGAGTYQETQYF	TGTGCCAGCAGTGGGGCAGGAACCTACCAAGAGACCCAGTACTTC
TRBV7-6	TRBJ1-2	TRBD1	-	CASSPGQGADYGYTF	TGTGCCAGCAGCCCTGGACAGGGGGCGGACTATGGCTACACCTTC
TRBV29-1	TRBJ1-1	TRBD1	-	CSVTDRVSTEAFF	TGCAGCGTTACCGACAGGGTCTCCACTGAAGCTTTCTTT
TRBV6-2/TRBV6-3	TRBJ2-5	TRBD1	-	CASNLDRAETQYF	TGTGCCAGCAATTTGGACAGGGCGGAGACCCAGTACTTC
TRBV30	TRBJ2-1	-	-	CAWSIDRTMFNYNEQFF	TGTGCCTGGAGTATCGACAGGACTATGTTTAATTACAATGAGCAGTTCTTC
TRBV3-1	TRBJ1-3	TRBD1	-	CASSIRTGRGNTIYF	TGTGCCAGCAGCATTCGGACAGGGAGAGGAAACACCATATATTTT
TRBV7-2	TRBJ2-2	-	few	CASSFYSRTGELFF	TGTGCCAGCAGCTTTTATAGCAGGACCGGGGAGCTGTTTTTT
TRBV30	TRBJ2-7	TRBD1	-	CAWSPTGQIYEQYF	TGTGCCTGGAGCCCGACGGGACAGATCTACGAGCAGTACTTC
TRBV7-2	TRBJ2-3	-	-	CASSLKWGTGIIRGDTQYF	TGTGCCAGCAGCTTAAAATGGGGCACTGGAATAATCAGAGGAGATACGCAGTATTTT
TRBV20-1	TRBJ2-1	TRBD2	-	CSARVPGTSGGNTPFF	TGCAGTGCTAGAGTGCCGGGGACTAGCGGGGGGAACACCCCGTTCTTC
TRBV11-2	TRBJ1-2	-	-	CASSLRREDGYTF	TGTGCCAGCAGCTTAAGGCGGGAGGATGGCTACACCTTC
TRBV7-9	TRBJ2-7	-	once	CASRLGSSSYEQYF	TGTGCCAGCAGACTCGGGTCCAGCTCCTACGAGCAGTACTTC
TRBV6-5	TRBJ2-7	TRBD1	few	CASSYRGGTESYEQYF	TGTGCCAGCAGTTACCGCGGTGGGACAGAGTCCTACGAGCAGTACTTC